This T cell receptor (beta chain) was profiled in a study of monozygotic twins with inflammatory bowel disease. Findings of the study overall: Especially where disease activity was present, IBD patients had fewer clonotypes in common with others than healthy twins did.

The CDR3 sequence is 15 residues long. Germline lookup yields CDR1 MGHRA and CDR2 YSYEKL. Points on this clonotype: Its antigen is as yet unknown.

Every TCR library drew on about 4,000 ng of total RNA. TCRdb re-called the 5' RACE reads and shows each CDR3 protein once, DNA omitted. The sample includes 400,000 to 500,000 distinct CDR3 sequences. The source material was blood. The TCR originated in a human donor with ulcerative colitis or Crohn's disease, or a healthy co-twin of an affected twin (not recorded which). The chain has TRBV4-1 and TRBJ1-1; the D gene TCRdb calls, TRBD1, cannot be checked with no DNA. The chain's CDR3 is CASSQYGGSKGEAFF.